Listed here is a single TCR beta chain. The antigen it recognizes is unknown. Per-nucleotide qualities are absent, and no much larger clonotype sits a single base away. V and J lose 3 bases and 5 bases, and a span of 25 bases separates them. Via the germline V gene, CDR1 is SGDLS and CDR2 YYNGEE. Reading from cysteine to phenylalanine, the CDR3 counts 18 amino acids. This entry keeps only the CDR3 DNA: 54 bases, framed from base 1. This specimen belongs to a study of cytomegalovirus exposure and HLA in healthy donors (dated by TCRdb to 2016 to 2017). As for the study more broadly: An earlier analysis of approximately 640 of the donors reported about 250 Gb of sequence data and 117 million unique TCR beta sequences from around 200 million T cells. High-throughput TCR immunosequencing, statistical association of individual TCRs with disease status, and machine learning were combined to predict cytomegalovirus infection status. An earlier analysis of 587 of the donors used high-throughput TCR beta sequencing to judge whether each TCR beta V gene segment behaved as functional or pseudogenic. Among roughly 400 genotyped donors of the cohort, an average of roughly 230,000 unique TCR beta nucleotide sequences was sequenced per donor, of which approximately 19% were non-productive. Donor age, sex, ethnicity and CMV serostatus were collected together with the repertoire data. Approximately 300 gigabases of sequencing data and around 80 million unique TCR sequences made up an early release that covered under 750 HLA-typed donors. Every discovery cohort repertoire had been produced on one sequencing platform. Rather than drawing on any new phenotypic data, the later analysis identified candidate immune exposures from TCR beta sequences and the way those sequences occurred across donors. Both class I and class II loci were covered by HLA typing, at four-digit resolution. Genome-wide SNP genotypes for about three fifths of the roughly 670 donors were used in a later genetic analysis, which treated that subset as a discovery cohort. The number of donors typed differed by locus, with roughly 629-640 for A, B, C, DRB1 and DQB1, around 500 for DQA1, 600 to 610 for DPA1, and around 460 for DPB1. In addition to the first cohort of several hundred subjects, a separate validation cohort of around 110 different subjects was used. A few DR-DQ haplotypes were handled as single units for association and clustering because linkage in the cohort was strong. The study profiled the T cell repertoires of 500 to 800 subjects by immunosequencing and related them to cytomegalovirus serostatus. Of the 398 genotyped donors, approximately 81% were placed in the genetic ancestry cluster associated with self-reported Caucasian donors. A later analysis re-analyzed previously published TCR beta repertoires from several hundred donors and added high-resolution HLA genotyping to study TCR occurrence patterns. The study aimed to test whether cataloging public T cell receptors could reveal signatures of past pathogen exposure. General conclusions and limits of the study: A group of highly shared sequence variants was considered likely to be a technical artifact of the sequencing pipeline. Most TCR sequences were observed very rarely across donors, whereas some public TCRs were present in many individuals. Assigning TCR associations to individual alleles was difficult when HLA alleles, especially DR and DQ, strongly co-occurred. In an earlier analysis of some 540 of the donors, most TCR beta V segments appeared in productive rearrangements about 90% or about 30% of the time, broadly matching IMGT annotations. Because some donors lacked HLA typing at each locus, the association tests relied only on the typed subset. In a later analysis, the rate of TCR association differed among HLA loci, with DRB1 alleles having the most associated TCRs and HLA-C alleles having the fewest. A later analysis reported that several top co-occurrence clusters appeared linked to parvovirus B19, influenza, CMV and Epstein-Barr virus. Presence/absence analyses assumed roughly uniform sequencing depth across donors, an assumption that may not hold. The classifier was reported to diagnose cytomegalovirus status with high specificity and sensitivity in both the original and validation cohorts. In vitro tests confirmed that a few of the cytomegalovirus-associated TCR beta chains recognize cytomegalovirus antigens. A later genetic analysis reported fewer N-insertions in productive TCRs among donors in an Asian-associated ancestry cluster than the approximately 670-donor mean. Only TCR beta chains were sequenced in this cohort, and the absence of alpha or paired-chain data limited detectable features. In a later analysis, HLA-associated TCR beta chains were found to be more clonally expanded and to have lower generation probabilities than equally common non-associated chains. According to the authors, the approach could potentially be generalized to other disease states and immunological phenotypes. The study listed 150 to 200 TCR beta chains as associated with cytomegalovirus. Some IMGT-functional V segments, including TRBV6-2 and TRBV6-3, could not be distinguished by the 87-base-pair reads and were therefore excluded. Because counts were too low, about 15 rarely observed V segments, including chromosome 9 orphons, were left out of the earlier analysis of some 600 of the donors. Correlated functional status among segregating V segments might reflect linkage disequilibrium, but an unknown experimental factor could not be ruled out. For the cohort, immune exposure information was limited to CMV serostatus. In a later analysis, most CMV-associated TCR beta chains were found to appear HLA-restricted, with HLA associations seemingly driven largely by CMV exposure. An association between a missense DCLRE1C variant and V-gene and J-gene trimming of TCR beta chains was found in a later genetic analysis and replicated in an independent cohort. At a false discovery rate of 0.05, a later analysis linked 16,951 TCR beta sequences to specific HLA alleles. A further reported finding was that TCR beta sequences accurately predicted the HLA-A and HLA-B alleles for most subjects in the first cohort.

The cohort was made up of under 800 healthy bone marrow donors. At the time of sampling, all cohort members were nominally healthy, though unrecorded immune exposures were likely present. The donor tested CMV seronegative and was one of the 352 seronegative cohort members. Every donor gave a peripheral blood sample, and the peripheral blood mononuclear cells from that sample were used for TCR beta sequencing. The Qiagen DNeasy Blood Extraction Kit was used to extract genomic DNA from the blood cell samples. The library was generated by the immunoSEQ multiplex PCR assay. A mixture of 60 forward primers for TCR Vbeta segments and 13 reverse primers for TCR Jbeta segments was used in the multiplex PCR. Amplification of the CDR3 region of rearranged TCR beta genes was performed with a multiplex PCR assay on genomic DNA. Amplified TCR beta libraries were sequenced as 87-base-pair reads on the Illumina HiSeq System. The authors' pipeline ran thus. A later analysis counted about 76 million unique TCR beta chains across the 666 repertoires, and some 11 million of these chains were shared by at least two donors. Raw reads were error-corrected and collapsed into unique sequences with a nearest-neighbor algorithm that merged closely related sequences to remove PCR and sequencing errors. Alignment of CDR3 sequences to IMGT reference sequences was used to assign V, D and J gene segments. For a sequence to be retained, a match of at least six nucleotides was required to both a V gene segment and a J gene segment. A rearrangement was called productive if the CDR3 had no stop codons and remained in frame with V and J, and every other rearrangement was called non-productive. Following IMGT convention, CDR3 was defined as the stretch from the second conserved V-encoded cysteine up to the conserved J-encoded phenylalanine. The earlier analysis of some 540 of the donors excluded any sequence lacking an unambiguous match to a single V gene segment. In an earlier analysis of several hundred of the donors, V segments were called functional above 56.7% productive rearrangements and were called segregating when the between-donor standard deviation exceeded 5%. To diagnose cytomegalovirus status from the catalog of TCR beta chain sequences, a statistical classification framework was built. In a later analysis, V and J genes were assigned by comparing TCR nucleotide sequences against IMGT/GENE-DB human TR gene sequences. A later analysis assigned CDR3 sequences and most-parsimonious VDJ recombination scenarios with the TCRdist pipeline. In a later analysis, each TCR beta chain was defined by its CDR3 amino acid sequence together with its V-gene family, and reads lacking a unique V-gene family were excluded. In a later analysis, 500 to 650 highly shared, low-generation-probability nucleotide sequences were removed to address suspected cross-contamination and a sequencing artifact. In a later analysis, a clonal expansion index was calculated for each public chain from normalized within-repertoire ranks of inferred template counts. Generation probabilities in a later analysis came from a VDJ recombination model fitted to out-of-frame rearrangements, and those results were checked against IGoR. A later analysis scored TCR-TCR, TCR-HLA and TCR-CMV co-occurrence with hypergeometric tests, applying a repertoire-size bias correction to TCR pairs. False discovery rates were estimated in a later analysis by permuting HLA or CMV assignments 20 times. In a later analysis, co-occurring TCRs were grouped using DBSCAN, and TCRdist sequence similarity was added for clustering within HLA-allele-positive subsets. Co-occurrence clustering excluded repertoires with fewer than 30,000 or more than 120,000 public chains, plus five with anomalous nucleotide sharing. What TCRdb holds here is the immuneACCESS table cut down to in-frame rearrangements. Part of the clones is not present; checked against another copy, under half of the missing clones reflect an unresolved V gene, and the others are unexplained. From that table come the V and J calls and clone size; the DNA was used to work out D and trimming. The sample includes 200,000 to 300,000 clones, with around 80% observed a single time. The ten largest clones represent more than 0.45% of the sample.

The rearranged chain carries TRBV9 and TRBJ2-3; the D gene is possibly TRBD2, with 5 bases matching. The sample was PBMCs. The TCR sequence derives from a boy aged 5-17 years in good health and CMV-seronegative. The CDR3 here reads CASSDGGLLPSSIDTQYF. The nucleotides are TGTGCCAGCAGCGACGGAGGCCTCTTACCCTCTTCTATAGATACGCAGTATTTT.